Following are 30 T cell receptor beta chains from one sample sequenced in a study of T-cell memory formation after mild COVID-19. TCRdb reanalysed the 5' RACE reads using MiXCR and keeps one entry per CDR3 protein. The sample lists 400,000 to 500,000 distinct CDR3 sequences, approximately 20% seen once, with more than 8% in the top ten. Source material: PBMCs or a T cell subset sorted from them (not recorded which). All receptors come from an adult woman who had mild COVID-19 (a few samples of this study predate the infection). Cell type and time point are not known.

This chain connects TRBV25-1 to TRBJ2-5; D is possibly TRBD1 (6 bases). Trimming took 3 bases from V and 1 from J, leaving 12 bases between them. Germline V gene sequence: CDR1 MGHDK, CDR2 SYGVNS. This CDR3 comprises 15 residues. DNA of the CDR3: TGTGCCAGCAGTGAGGGGGCAGGCACCCAAGAGACCCAGTACTTC. Translating gives CASSEGAGTQETQYF.

The sample holds a few counts of this clonotype. V usage is TRBV6-5 and J usage is TRBJ2-1; D may match TRBD1 or TRBD2 (5 bases each). The CDR3 totals 14 residues. CDR1 is MNHEY and CDR2 is SVGAGI in the germline V gene. Between the trimmed V and J ends, which lost 9 bases and 1 base, there was a span of 13 bases. DNA of the CDR3: TGTGCCAGGAGGGGAAACCGATCCTACAATGAGCAGTTCTTC. Its translation: CARRGNRSYNEQFF.

This chain joins TRBV29-1 and TRBJ2-3; 11 nucleotides align to TRBD1. The CDR3 length is 14 residues. The J segment lost 4 bases and the V segment lost 4 bases, leaving 4 bases of the junction unmatched. CDR1 and CDR2 (germline): SQVTM, ANQGSEA. The CDR3 region is CSVGTGGLADTQYF. In DNA, the CDR3 is TGCAGCGTTGGGACAGGGGGCTTAGCAGATACGCAGTATTTT.

This clonotype was picked up a small number of times. The V call is TRBV7-2, the J call TRBJ2-5; D remains ambiguous. CDR3 length: 18 amino acids. V lost 2 bases and J lost 1, with 20 bases in between. Looked up from germline, CDR1 is SGHTA and CDR2 is FQGNSA. The CDR3, as DNA: TGTGCCAGCAGCTTACCAGTGAGCCCCAGCTCCCTCCAAGAGACCCAGTACTTC. Protein sequence: CASSLPVSPSSLQETQYF.

This clonotype occurred many times. The chain recombines TRBV5-1 with TRBJ2-5; possible D gene TRBD1, 5 bases. The V and J ends lost 4 bases and 5 bases respectively, with 18 bases between them. The CDR3 covers 15 residues. Germline CDR1 SGHRS, CDR2 YFSETQ. The CDR3 here is CASSPGHNQGETQYF. DNA of the CDR3: TGCGCCAGCAGCCCCGGACACAACCAAGGCGAGACCCAGTACTTC.

The chain combines TRBV2 with TRBJ2-5; no clear D. The CDR3 has 13 residues. The germline V gene has CDR1 SNHLY and CDR2 FYNNEI. V was cut by 6 bases and J by 5 bases, with 13 bases left in between. As DNA, the CDR3 is TGTGCCAGCAGGAGTTTCCGGGCGGAGACCCAGTACTTC. This gives the protein CASRSFRAETQYF. Drawing the rest from reference TRBV2 and TRBJ2-5, the complete variable domain is EPEVTQTPSHQVTQMGQEVILRCVPISNHLYFYWYRQILGQKVEFLVSFYNNEISEKSEIFDDQFSVERPDGSNFTLKIRSTKLEDSAMYFCASRSFRAETQYFGPGTRLLVL.

This clonotype appeared a few times. The chain carries TRBV2 and TRBJ2-6; TRBD1 aligns across 8 bases. From germline, CDR1 is SNHLY and CDR2 FYNNEI. The CDR3 is 17 residues long. Germline trimming cut 4 bases from V and 0 bases from J; bases unmatched to any gene: 5. CDR3 in DNA: TGTGCCAGCAGTGTCAGGGACAGGATCTCTGGGGCCAACGTCCTGACTTTC. Protein product: CASSVRDRISGANVLTF.

The J gene is TRBJ2-3, the V gene TRBV10-3; D is tentatively TRBD1 or TRBD2 (6 bases each). V lost 6 bases and J 2 bases, leaving 15 bases between the germline ends. Germline V gene sequence: CDR1 ENHRY, CDR2 SYGVKD. This CDR3 is built from 15 residues. CDR3 DNA sequence: TGTGCCATCAGGAACACAGGGACTCCCACAGATACGCAGTATTTT. This codes for CAIRNTGTPTDTQYF.

As concerns this clonotype: One end of the junction is discordant with germline, which a read error may explain. This chain links TRBV6-2 or TRBV6-3 with TRBJ2-7; 10 nucleotides agree with TRBD2. CDR3 length equals 17 residues. CDR1 is MNHEY, CDR2 SVGEGT, per germline. CDR3 in DNA: TGTGCAAGCAGCCCACTAAGAAGCGGGAGGGGCTCTGGCGAGCAGTACTTC. It yields the protein CASSPLRSGRGSGEQYF.

This clonotype was seen more than once but under ten times. The V call is TRBV12-3 or TRBV12-4, the J call TRBJ1-1, with D perhaps matching TRBD1 (5 bases). Deletions cut 3 bases from V and 8 bases from J, with 13 bases between. CDR3 size: 13 residues. CDR3 region: CASSLGQTWEAFF. The CDR3 nucleotides read TGTGCCAGCAGTTTGGGGCAAACCTGGGAAGCTTTCTTT.

This chain uses TRBV6-2 or TRBV6-3 with TRBJ2-3, with a tentative D call TRBD1 (6 bases). Deletions cut 0 bases from V and 8 bases from J, with 12 bases between. The germline V gene encodes CDR1 MNHEY and CDR2 SVGEGT. CDR3 size: 14 residues. CDR3 in amino acids: CASSYSGTGSTQYF. CDR3 sequence (DNA): TGTGCCAGCAGTTACTCTGGTACAGGGAGTACGCAGTATTTT.

This clonotype has only one observation. This chain uses TRBV5-1 with TRBJ2-3; D gene unclear. Trimming stripped 3 bases from V and 3 bases from J, with 14 bases between. This CDR3 contains 15 residues. The germline CDR1 and CDR2 sequences are SGHRS and YFSETQ. In nucleotides, the CDR3 is TGCGCCAGCAGCTGGGGTCCCGAATTAACAGATACGCAGTATTTT. This encodes CASSWGPELTDTQYF.

The rearrangement links TRBV29-1 to TRBJ2-7; D uncertain. Trimming took 2 bases from V and 7 from J, leaving 9 bases between them. The CDR3 consists of 11 residues. CDR1 SQVTM and CDR2 ANQGSEA come from the germline V gene. The CDR3 is CSVESLGEQYF. The CDR3 nucleotides are TGCAGCGTTGAATCTCTTGGGGAGCAGTACTTC.

The rearrangement joins TRBV3-1 to TRBJ2-5; D call uncertain. Trimming shortened V by 5 bases and J by 5 bases, and 18 bases separated the two germline ends. CDR3 length: 15 residues. The germline V gene has CDR1 LGHDT and CDR2 YNNKEL (reference sequence). The CDR3 DNA is TGTGCCAGCAGCTTCCGCTTCGACCGCACGGAGACCCAGTACTTC. It translates to CASSFRFDRTETQYF.

This clonotype turned up a few times. V and J are TRBV9 and TRBJ2-2; D unresolved. The CDR3 runs to 12 residues. V was trimmed by 0 bases and J by 6 bases, leaving 3 bases between them. CDR1 and CDR2 from the germline V gene are SGDLS and YYNGEE. CDR3 DNA: TGTGCCAGCAGCGTAGGGCCCGGGGAGCTGTTTTTT. As protein: CASSVGPGELFF.

This clonotype appeared a few times. This chain links TRBV18 with TRBJ2-7; TRBD1 aligns across 9 bases. J lost 3 bases, V lost 1 base, and 1 base had no gene match. The CDR3 contains 14 residues. Germline CDR1 is KGHSH and CDR2 is LQKENI. The CDR3 spells CASSPLGQGYEQYF. The DNA for the CDR3 is TGTGCCAGCTCACCACTGGGACAGGGCTACGAGCAGTACTTC.

This clonotype was recorded once. The V call is TRBV12-3 or TRBV12-4, the J call TRBJ2-7, with 8 bases lining up with TRBD1. The CDR3 sequence is 15 residues long. Unmatched junction bases numbered 11, after V lost 5 bases and J lost 5 bases. The CDR3 sequence is CASSPPRQGWNEQYF. For the CDR3, the DNA is TGTGCCAGCAGTCCTCCGCGACAGGGGTGGAACGAGCAGTACTTC.

This clonotype was recorded many times. This chain joins TRBV5-1 and TRBJ2-3; 9 bases are shared with TRBD2. The V gene's germline CDR1 is SGHRS and CDR2 YFSETQ. The ends lost 3 bases at V and 1 base at J; junction bases unmatched: 6. This CDR3 is 16 amino acids long. The CDR3 DNA is TGCGCCAGCAGCTCCACCCCTAGCGGGGGCACAGATACGCAGTATTTT. This sequence encodes CASSSTPSGGTDTQYF.

The chain has TRBV7-3 and TRBJ2-5; no clear D. Germline V gives CDR1 SGHTA, CDR2 FQGTGA. The CDR3 is 14 amino acids. Trimming removed 2 bases from V and 2 bases from J, with 9 bases in between. In DNA, the CDR3 is TGTGCCAGCAGCTTATTCGCAGAACAAGAGACCCAGTACTTC. It codes for CASSLFAEQETQYF. Full variable domain (remainder filled in from reference TRBV7-3 and TRBJ2-5): GAGVSQTPSNKVTEKGKYVELRCDPISGHTALYWYRQSLGQGPEFLIYFQGTGAADDSGLPNDRFFAVRPEGSVSTLKIQRTERGDSAVYLCASSLFAEQETQYFGPGTRLLVL.

The genes are TRBV29-1 and TRBJ2-1, with TRBD2 matching 7 bases. This CDR3 has 16 residues. The V and J ends lost 0 bases and 2 bases, in that order; junction bases with no gene match: 7. CDR1 is SQVTM, CDR2 ANQGSEA, per germline. The DNA for the CDR3 is TGCAGCGTTGAAGATCTGGGAGGGGTCGCCTACAATGAGCAGTTCTTC. Protein product: CSVEDLGGVAYNEQFF.

This chain's CDR3 is CASSLASGPTYEQYF. The CDR3 DNA follows: TGTGCCAGCAGCCTCGCTTCGGGACCTACCTACGAGCAGTACTTC. The V and J genes are TRBV9 and TRBJ2-7; D may correspond to TRBD1 or TRBD2 (5 bases each). The CDR3 runs to 15 residues. CDR1 is SGDLS, CDR2 YYNGEE, per germline. V was trimmed by 4 bases and J by 2 bases, leaving 16 bases between them.

This clonotype was seen more than once but under ten times. The rearrangement joins TRBV4-1 to TRBJ2-7; D is perhaps TRBD2 (6 bases). Germline CDR1 and CDR2: MGHRA and YSYEKL. V lost 4 bases to trimming and J lost 5 bases, with 21 bases between them. The CDR3 consists of 16 residues. The CDR3 region has the DNA TGCGCCAGCAGCCCGATCTCGGGGGACCCCCTCCACGAGCAGTACTTC. Encoded protein: CASSPISGDPLHEQYF.

This sequence joins TRBV6-5 and TRBJ2-3; D is undetermined. The CDR3 spans 17 residues. In germline, CDR1 is MNHEY, CDR2 SVGAGI. Trimming took 0 bases from V and 0 from J, leaving 13 bases between them. CDR3: CASSYSVVTLSTDTQYF. CDR3 DNA: TGTGCCAGCAGTTACTCGGTGGTAACGCTTAGCACAGATACGCAGTATTTT.

The V gene is TRBV11-2, the J gene TRBJ2-3; possible D gene TRBD2, 5 bases. This CDR3 contains 14 residues. V was clipped by 5 bases and J by 5 bases, with 14 bases between them. Germline lookup yields CDR1 SGHAT and CDR2 FQNNGV. CDR3 DNA sequence: TGTGCCAGCAGCCGTAACGGGGTGGGAGATACGCAGTATTTT. It codes for CASSRNGVGDTQYF.

The chain couples TRBV7-8 to TRBJ2-5, with D possibly being TRBD1 (5 bases). Germline-derived CDR1 and CDR2 are SGHVS and FQNEAQ. The CDR3 loop spans 13 amino acids. V shed 3 bases and J shed 0 bases, with 5 bases lying between them. The CDR3 is CASSLTDQETQYF. The CDR3 DNA reads as TGTGCCAGCAGCTTGACAGACCAAGAGACCCAGTACTTC.

Only a few counts were recorded for this clonotype. DNA of the CDR3: TGCGCCAGCAGCCAAGGAGAGGCGGGGACGCTTTTCGAGCAGTACTTC. This translates into CASSQGEAGTLFEQYF. The chain couples TRBV4-1 to TRBJ2-7; weak D call: TRBD2 (6 bases). The CDR3 loop spans 16 amino acids. Trimming removed 1 base at V and 6 bases at J, with 19 bases between. Looked up from germline, CDR1 is MGHRA and CDR2 is YSYEKL.

This rearrangement joins TRBV2 to TRBJ2-1; 7 bases match TRBD1. CDR1 is SNHLY and CDR2 is FYNNEI in the germline V gene. The ends lost 6 bases at V and 3 bases at J; junction bases unmatched: 8. CDR3 length: 15 amino acids. CDR3 loop: CASRRDRGGYNEQFF. The CDR3 nucleotides read TGTGCCAGCAGACGGGACAGAGGCGGCTACAATGAGCAGTTCTTC.

This clonotype was counted a few times. In nucleotides, the CDR3 is TGCGCCAGCAGGGCCTTAGGCACTGAAGCTTTCTTT. It is translated as CASRALGTEAFF. V is TRBV4-1 and J is TRBJ1-1; no clear D gene. Between the trimmed V and J ends, which lost 6 bases and 4 bases, there was a span of 9 bases. In germline, CDR1 is MGHRA, CDR2 YSYEKL. The length of the CDR3 is 12 residues.

The CDR3 DNA is TGTGCCAGCAGCCAACGACAGGGACTTCGGAACAATGAGCAGTTCTTC. This translates into CASSQRQGLRNNEQFF. The chain employs TRBV14 and TRBJ2-1, with D tentatively TRBD1 (7 bases). V lost 2 bases to trimming and J lost 5 bases, with 16 bases between them. Germline V gives CDR1 SGHDN, CDR2 FVKESK. This CDR3 has 16 residues.

This clonotype was recorded many times. V is TRBV5-1 and J is TRBJ1-1; the D gene is possibly TRBD1 (5 bases). V was cut by 0 bases and J by 8 bases, with 11 bases left in between. The germline V gene encodes CDR1 SGHRS and CDR2 YFSETQ. The CDR3 sequence is 13 residues long. The CDR3 sequence is CASSLGQGAEAFF. The CDR3 DNA reads as TGCGCCAGCAGCTTGGGGCAGGGCGCAGAAGCTTTCTTT.